This T cell receptor (beta chain) originates from a study of Ad26.COV2.S vaccination and SARS-CoV-2 variants. Across the whole study: Once or twice, 56 days apart, Ad26.COV2.S was delivered intramuscularly.

Sequencing used immunoSEQ multiplex PCR; TCRdb keeps in-frame clones, though not all of them. Of about 350,000 clones listed, about 88% are singletons. The treatment here: around 19 received Ad26.COV2.S at low or high dose, single or two shots; 5 received placebo; per-sample allocation not given. Day 63 after the first vaccine or placebo injection was the time point for sampling. Germline CDR1 and CDR2: MNHNY and SVGAGI (reference sequence). CDR3 length: 14 residues. V lost 5 bases and J 7 bases, leaving 14 bases between the germline ends. This sequence was found in a person aged 18-60 years who received the Ad26.COV2.S COVID-19 vaccine or a placebo. This specimen was peripheral blood, taken in a trial of Ad26.COV2.S vaccine versus placebo. This chain joins TRBV6-6 and TRBJ1-4; D is possibly TRBD1 (5 bases). CDR3 residues: CASSTTARGEKLFF. The DNA for the CDR3 is TGTGCCAGCAGTACAACAGCGAGGGGTGAAAAACTGTTTTTT.